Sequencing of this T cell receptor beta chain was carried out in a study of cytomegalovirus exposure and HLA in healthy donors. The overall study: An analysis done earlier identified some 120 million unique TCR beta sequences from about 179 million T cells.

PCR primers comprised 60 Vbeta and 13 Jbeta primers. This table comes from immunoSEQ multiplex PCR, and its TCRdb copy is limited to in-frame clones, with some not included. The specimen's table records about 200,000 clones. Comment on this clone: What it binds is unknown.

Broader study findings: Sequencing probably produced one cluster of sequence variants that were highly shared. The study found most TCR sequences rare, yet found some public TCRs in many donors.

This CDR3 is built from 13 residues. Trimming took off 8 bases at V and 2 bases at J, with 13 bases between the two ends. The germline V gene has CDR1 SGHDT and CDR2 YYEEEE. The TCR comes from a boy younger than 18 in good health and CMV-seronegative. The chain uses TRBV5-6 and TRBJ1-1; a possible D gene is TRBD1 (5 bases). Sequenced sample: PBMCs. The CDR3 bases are TGTGCCAGTAATCCAGGGATAAACACTGAAGCTTTCTTT. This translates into CASNPGINTEAFF.